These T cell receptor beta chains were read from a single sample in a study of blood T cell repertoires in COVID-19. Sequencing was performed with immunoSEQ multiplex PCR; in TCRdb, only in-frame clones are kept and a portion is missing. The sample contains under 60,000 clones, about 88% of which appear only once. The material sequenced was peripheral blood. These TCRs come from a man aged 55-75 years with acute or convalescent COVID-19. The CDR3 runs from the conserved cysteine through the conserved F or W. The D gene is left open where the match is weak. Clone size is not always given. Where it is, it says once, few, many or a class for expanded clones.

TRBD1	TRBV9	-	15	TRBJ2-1	TGTGCCAGCAGCGTGGGACAGGGAACCTACAATGAGCAGTTCTTC	CASSVGQGTYNEQFF
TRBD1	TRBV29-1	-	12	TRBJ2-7	TGCAGCGCTGAAGCAGGGGGCTACGAGCAGTACTTC	CSAEAGGYEQYF
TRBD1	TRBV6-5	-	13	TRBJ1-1	TGTGCCACCCTACAGGGGGGAAACACTGAAGCTTTCTTT	CATLQGGNTEAFF
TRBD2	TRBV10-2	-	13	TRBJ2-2	TGCGCCAGCAGAAGGAGCGGGACTGGGGAGCTGTTTTTT	CASRRSGTGELFF
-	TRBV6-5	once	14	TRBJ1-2	TGTGCCAGCAGCCTTACAGGGCAGGTCGGGGGCTACACCTTC	CASSLTGQVGGYTF
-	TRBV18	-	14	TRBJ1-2	TGTGCCAGCTCACCACTCGTAACTAACTATGGCTACACCTTC	CASSPLVTNYGYTF
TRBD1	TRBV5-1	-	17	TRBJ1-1	TGCGCCAGCAGCTTGGGAATTAGGGACAGGGGGAACACTGAAGCTTTCTTT	CASSLGIRDRGNTEAFF
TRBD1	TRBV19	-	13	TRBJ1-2	TGTGCCAGCCGACAGGGGGCTAACTATGGCTACACCTTC	CASRQGANYGYTF
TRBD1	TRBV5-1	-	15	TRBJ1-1	TGCGCCAGCAGCTTAATGACAGGGATGAACACTGAAGCTTTCTTT	CASSLMTGMNTEAFF
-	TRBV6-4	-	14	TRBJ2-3	TGTGCCAGCAGTGGGAGCGGAGGGGCAGATACGCAGTATTTT	CASSGSGGADTQYF
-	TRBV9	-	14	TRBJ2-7	TGTGCCAGCAGCGTGCAGGGGGGTCCGGGCGAGCAGTACTTC	CASSVQGGPGEQYF
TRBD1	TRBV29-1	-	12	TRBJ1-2	TGCAGCCTCTGGGACAGTGTCTATGGCTACACCTTC	CSLWDSVYGYTF
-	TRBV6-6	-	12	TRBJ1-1	TGTGCCAGCATTAAAATGAACACTGAAGCTTTCTTT	CASIKMNTEAFF
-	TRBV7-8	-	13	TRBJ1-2	TGTGCCAGCAGCTTAGACAGGACGGCTGGCTACACCTTC	CASSLDRTAGYTF
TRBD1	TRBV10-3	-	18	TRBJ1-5	TGTGCCATCAGTGCTTCCACACAGGGGGCTCTGGGCAATCAGCCCCAGCATTTT	CAISASTQGALGNQPQHF
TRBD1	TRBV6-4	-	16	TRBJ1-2	TGTGCCAGCAGTGCCTATCATTTAACAGGGGTTGGAGGCTACACCTTC	CASSAYHLTGVGGYTF
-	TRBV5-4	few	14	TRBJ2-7	TGTGCCAGCAGACAGGGTCCGAGCTCCTACGAGCAGTACTTC	CASRQGPSSYEQYF
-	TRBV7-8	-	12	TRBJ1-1	TGTGCCAGCAGCCCCCGTAGCACTGAAGCTTTCTTT	CASSPRSTEAFF
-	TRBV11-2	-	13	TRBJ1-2	TGTGCCAGCAGCTTCGAGGGCAGGGGCCTCTACACCTTC	CASSFEGRGLYTF
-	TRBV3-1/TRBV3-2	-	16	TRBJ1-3	TGTGCCAGCAGCCAAGGTTTTACTAACTCTGGAAACACCATATATTTT	CASSQGFTNSGNTIYF
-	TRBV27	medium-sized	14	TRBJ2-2	TGTGCCAGCAGGAGGCAGACTGATACCGGGGAGCTGTTTTTT	CASRRQTDTGELFF
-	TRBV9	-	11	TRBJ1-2	TGTGCCAGCAGCGTAGAGAGGATCCCAGTCTTC	CASSVERIPVF
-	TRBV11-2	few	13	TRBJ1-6	TGTGCCAGCAGACCCAGGGCCAATTCACCCCTCCACTTT	CASRPRANSPLHF
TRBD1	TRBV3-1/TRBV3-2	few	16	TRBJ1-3	TGTGCCAGCAGCCGGATGACTCAGGGGGGAGGAAACACCATATATTTT	CASSRMTQGGGNTIYF
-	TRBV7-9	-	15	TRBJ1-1	TGTGCCAGCAGCTTCGTCGGGAGACTGAACACTGAAGCTTTCTTT	CASSFVGRLNTEAFF
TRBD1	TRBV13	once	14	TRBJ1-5	TGTGCCAGCAGCTTCCGACAGGGAATTCAGCCCCAGCATTTT	CASSFRQGIQPQHF
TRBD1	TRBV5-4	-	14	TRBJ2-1	TGTGCCAGCAGCTCGAAGGACAGGTACAATGAGCAGTTCTTC	CASSSKDRYNEQFF
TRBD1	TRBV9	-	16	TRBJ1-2	TGTGCCAGCAGCGCAAAGACAGGGGGACGGGGCTATGGCTACACCTTC	CASSAKTGGRGYGYTF
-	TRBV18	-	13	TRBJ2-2	TGTGCCAGCTCACCCGAGCACACCGGGGAGCTGTTTTTT	CASSPEHTGELFF
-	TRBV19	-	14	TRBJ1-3	TGTGCCAGTAGTACTTCCGGACTGGGAAACACCATATATTTT	CASSTSGLGNTIYF
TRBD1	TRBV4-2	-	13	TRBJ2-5	TGTGCCAGCAGCCGGACAGGGGTCGAGACCCAGTACTTC	CASSRTGVETQYF
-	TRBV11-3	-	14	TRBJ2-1	TGTGCCAGCAGCTCGCGGGGTGACTACAATGAGCAGTTCTTC	CASSSRGDYNEQFF
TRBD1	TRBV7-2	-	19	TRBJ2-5	TGTGCCAGCAGCTTAGAGAGCCCTGCCGGGACAGACTTTCCCTGGGACCAGTACTTC	CASSLESPAGTDFPWDQYF
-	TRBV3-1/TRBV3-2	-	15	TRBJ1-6	TGTGCCAGCAGCCAAGTTGCCGGGACTCTCTCGGGCCTCCACTTT	CASSQVAGTLSGLHF
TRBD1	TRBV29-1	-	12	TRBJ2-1	TGCAGCGTTGATCGACAGGGCAATGAGCAGTTCTTC	CSVDRQGNEQFF
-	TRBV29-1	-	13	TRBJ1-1	TGCAGCGTTGTAAGGGGTTTTGACACTGAAGCTTTCTTT	CSVVRGFDTEAFF
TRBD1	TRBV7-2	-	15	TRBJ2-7	TGTGCCAGCAGCTCCTCCGGGACAGAGACTTACGAGCAGTACTTC	CASSSSGTETYEQYF
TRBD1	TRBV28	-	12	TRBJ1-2	TGTGCCAGCAGTCGGACAGGGGATGGCTACACCTTC	CASSRTGDGYTF
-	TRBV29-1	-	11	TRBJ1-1	TGCAGCGTTGACTCGAACACTGAAGCTTTCTTT	CSVDSNTEAFF
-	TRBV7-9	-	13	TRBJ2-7	TGTGCCAGCAGCTTAGCTGGCGGTTACGAGCAGTACTTC	CASSLAGGYEQYF
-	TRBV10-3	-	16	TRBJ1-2	TGTGCCATCAGTATCCAAGGGGGGGACACTAACTATGGCTACACCTTC	CAISIQGGDTNYGYTF
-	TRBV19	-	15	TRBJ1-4	TGTGCCAGTAGTACGAGCCCCATATCGGATGAAAAACTGTTTTTT	CASSTSPISDEKLFF
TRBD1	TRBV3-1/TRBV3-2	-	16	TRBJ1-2	TGTGCCAGCAGCCGGTCCGACAGGGGACAAAACTATGGCTACACCTTC	CASSRSDRGQNYGYTF
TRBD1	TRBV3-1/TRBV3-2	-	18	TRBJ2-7	TGTGCCAGCAAATCCGGTCCCGGGACAGGGTTCGCGCCCTACGAGCAGTACTTC	CASKSGPGTGFAPYEQYF
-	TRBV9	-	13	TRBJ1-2	TGTGCCAGCAGCCCCATAACGAGGGATGGCTACACCTTC	CASSPITRDGYTF
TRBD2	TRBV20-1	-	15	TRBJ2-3	TGCAGTGCTAGTGCTCTAGCGGCTAGCACAGATACGCAGTATTTT	CSASALAASTDTQYF
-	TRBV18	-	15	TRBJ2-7	TGTGCCAGCTCACCCCAGGGGGGATTCTCCTACGAGCAGTACTTC	CASSPQGGFSYEQYF
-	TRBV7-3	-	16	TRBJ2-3	TGTGCCAGCAGCTTCCTGGGGGGTCTTAGCACAGATACGCAGTATTTT	CASSFLGGLSTDTQYF
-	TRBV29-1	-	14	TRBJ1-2	TGCAGCGTTGGGAGAGGGGGAGACTCTTATGGCTACACCTTC	CSVGRGGDSYGYTF
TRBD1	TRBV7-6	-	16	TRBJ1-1	TGTGCCAGCAGCTTTGACAGGGAAGCTTTGAACACTGAAGCTTTCTTT	CASSFDREALNTEAFF